This paragraph reports one T cell receptor (beta chain). This record comes from a study of control samples from healthy donors and cancer patients. The germline gives CDR1 MNHEY, CDR2 SMNVEV (reference sequence). V dropped 3 bases and J dropped 6; count of bases not matched to a gene: 8. The length of the CDR3 is 15 residues. Method: immunoSEQ multiplex PCR; TCRdb's copy keeps in-frame clones and lacks some. This sample has about 140,000 clones, with about 89% found just once. The chain couples TRBV27 to TRBJ1-5; 7 bases align to TRBD1. The sequencing sample was made of blood. This clonotype was obtained from a man aged 18 to 35 in good health. CDR3: CASSLTGTVSQPQHF. CDR3 bases: TGTGCCAGCAGTTTGACGGGGACAGTCTCTCAGCCCCAGCATTTT.